This T cell receptor beta chain stems from a study of blood T cell repertoires in COVID-19. Across the whole study: PBMCs, B-cell-depleted T cells, or T cells provided the cDNA or gDNA that made up the material.

The CDR3 has 14 residues. Germline loops: CDR1 LNHDA, CDR2 SQIVND (reference sequence). Trimming removed 4 bases from V and 7 bases from J, with 14 bases in between. In the authors' workflow: Estimation of nucleated cell counts was performed using reference gene primer amplification. Only in-frame clones appear in the TCRdb table, and some are missing; sequencing was by immunoSEQ multiplex PCR. The V and J calls and clone size are taken from that table; D and trimming were inferred from the DNA. The sample carries some 300,000 clones, roughly 86% recorded once. Sequencing was performed on peripheral blood. This TCR was recovered from an older man with acute or convalescent COVID-19. This chain links TRBV19 with TRBJ1-3, with D perhaps TRBD1 (6 bases). CDR3 sequence reads: CASSTGTHGNTIYF. CDR3 nucleotides: TGTGCCAGTAGTACAGGGACACACGGGAACACCATATATTTT.